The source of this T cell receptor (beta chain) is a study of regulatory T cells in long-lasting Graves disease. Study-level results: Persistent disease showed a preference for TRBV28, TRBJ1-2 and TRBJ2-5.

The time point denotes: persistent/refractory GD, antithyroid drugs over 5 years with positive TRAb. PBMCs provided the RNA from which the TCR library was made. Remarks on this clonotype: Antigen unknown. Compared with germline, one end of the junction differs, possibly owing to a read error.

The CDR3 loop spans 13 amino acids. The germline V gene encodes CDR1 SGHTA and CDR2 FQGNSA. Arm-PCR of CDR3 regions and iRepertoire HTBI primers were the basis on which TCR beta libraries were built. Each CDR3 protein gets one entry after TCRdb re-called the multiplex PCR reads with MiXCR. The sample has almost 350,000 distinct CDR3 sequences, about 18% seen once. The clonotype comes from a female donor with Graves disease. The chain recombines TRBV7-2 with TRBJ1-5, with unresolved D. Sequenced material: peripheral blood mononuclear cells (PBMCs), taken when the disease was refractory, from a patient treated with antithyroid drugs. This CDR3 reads CAGSPDGNQPQHF. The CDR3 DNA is TGTGCCGGCAGCCCTGACGGAAATCAGCCCCAGCATTTT.